Each of the 4 T cell receptor beta chains below was sequenced from the same sample in a study of blood T cell repertoires in COVID-19. The repertoire was sequenced with immunoSEQ multiplex PCR; TCRdb's copy has only in-frame clones and lacks some. Of more than 25,000 clones detected, roughly 80% appear once; the ten largest clones hold about 9.3%. The sample consisted of peripheral blood. The source of these receptors is a man older than 75 with active COVID-19.

The chain is built from TRBV5-4 and TRBJ2-7; a weak D match, TRBD1 (6 bases). V was clipped by 4 bases and J by 2 bases, with 19 bases between them. The CDR3 extends over 16 amino acids. Germline V gene lookup returns CDR1 SGHNT and CDR2 YYREEE (reference sequence). CDR3 sequence (DNA): TGTGCCAGCAGCCGTTTGTCCCCGGACAGCACCTACGAGCAGTACTTC. This gives the protein CASSRLSPDSTYEQYF.

The chain combines TRBV11-2 with TRBJ1-2; D unclear. Trimming cost V 5 bases and J 2 bases, with 6 bases left between them. The CDR3 totals 12 residues. The germline V gene encodes CDR1 SGHAT and CDR2 FQNNGV. The CDR3 DNA reads TGTGCCAGCAGCCCTGGCAACTATGGCTACACCTTC. Encoded protein: CASSPGNYGYTF.

As regards this clone: At one of its ends the junction is not consistent with the germline gene, which may arise from a read error. In the same sample, other DNA sequences code for this CDR3. The rearrangement joins TRBV11-2 to TRBJ1-6; the match to TRBD1 covers 9 bases. The germline CDR1 and CDR2 sequences are SGHAT and FQNNGV. The CDR3 loop spans 16 amino acids. The CDR3 sequence is CASSLVDRGDGSPLHF. The CDR3 DNA is TGTGCCAGCAGCTTAGTCGACAGGGGGGATGGATCACCTCTCCACTTT.

The gene calls are TRBV24-1 and TRBJ1-1; tentative D call: TRBD1 (6 bases). Germline CDR1 reads KGHDR; CDR2 reads SFDVKD. The CDR3 runs 14 residues. V dropped 5 bases and J dropped 1 base, with 10 bases sitting between them. The CDR3 loop reads CATSGGQRNTEAFF. DNA of the CDR3: TGTGCCACCAGTGGAGGACAGAGGAACACTGAAGCTTTCTTT.